These T cell receptor beta chains were read from a single sample in a study of liver allograft versus peripheral blood T cells. TCRdb reanalysed the reads using MiXCR and keeps one entry per CDR3 protein. The data contain 1,500 to 2,000 distinct CDR3 sequences, roughly 16% of them singletons. These receptors all stem from a human patient who had a liver transplant. The graft donor may be the source of some T cells. CDR3s include the opening cysteine and the closing phenylalanine or tryptophan. Each record gives: J gene, V gene, clone size, CDR3 protein. A row's size may be missing; if present it is once, few, many or a size class.

TRBJ1-6	TRBV30	medium-sized	CAWSEGGSTPLHF
TRBJ2-3	TRBV7-9	few	CASSLQALAGGDTDTQYF
TRBJ2-7	TRBV20-1	large	CSASPPSPGSYEQYF
TRBJ1-6	TRBV7-9	medium-sized	CASSSSVRGSPLHF
TRBJ1-6	TRBV19	NA	CASRRTDNNSPLHF
TRBJ1-5	TRBV7-2	medium-sized	CASSLLGDQPQHF
TRBJ1-4	TRBV9	large	CASSVRAPGKLFF
TRBJ1-5	TRBV18	large	CASSPGARASNQPQHF
TRBJ1-3	TRBV6-6	NA	CASSEGGAGVGSGNTIYF
TRBJ2-7	TRBV28	medium-sized	CASTSPVTYEQYF
TRBJ1-2	TRBV18	large	CASSPLEDYGYTF
TRBJ2-1	TRBV24-1	large	CATSDTGQGARNEQFF
TRBJ1-1	TRBV7-9	few	CASSFPGGGTEAFF
TRBJ2-7	TRBV6-2/TRBV6-3	medium-sized	CASTPSLGLREQYF
TRBJ2-1	TRBV27	medium-sized	CASRTSGSPNEQFF
TRBJ2-1	TRBV12-3/TRBV12-4	medium-sized	CASSSSGKYNEQFF
TRBJ2-2	TRBV5-4	NA	CASSLGVRGQRADGELFF
TRBJ2-7	TRBV27	large	CASSTRGTGGDHEQYF
TRBJ2-3	TRBV28	NA	CASNPLQGAKGKYTQYF
TRBJ2-7	TRBV20-1	medium-sized	CSARGQRFSYEQYF
TRBJ1-5	TRBV6-5	large	CASSFNSNQPQHF
TRBJ1-2	TRBV28	medium-sized	CATERAEYGYTF
TRBJ1-5	TRBV2	NA	CASSEREPQHF
TRBJ2-1	TRBV27	NA	CASTPPDRGRSEQFF
TRBJ1-6	TRBV20-1	NA	CSARAPGQGISPLHF